This record looks at one T cell receptor beta chain sequence and its context. Its antigen specificity is not known. Per-nucleotide qualities are absent, and no much larger clonotype sits a single base away. Collaborating institutions collected whole blood in K2EDTA tubes following their own protocols. Collaborator samples were shipped for TCRbeta analysis as frozen whole blood, isolated PBMCs, or DNA extracted from either sample type. The data are from a study of blood T cell repertoires in COVID-19 (dated by TCRdb to the early 2020s). Looking at the study overall: Samples covering the acute and convalescent phases of COVID-19 were provided by collaborators in the United States, Italy and Spain. The material from the prospective study consisted of cDNA or gDNA derived from T cells, B-cell-depleted T cells, or PBMCs. Deeply sampled blood TCRbeta repertoires from subjects exposed to, actively infected with, or recovered from COVID-19 were included in the dataset. The repertoires were released in a freely available public database meant as a resource for research on the immune response to SARS-CoV-2. The samples were drawn from the first 160 participants of the ongoing ImmuneRACE study and from 1,254 subjects provided by 6 global collaborators. The sample metadata nearly always contained a de-identified subject ID, COVID-19 status, age in years and sex. Where available, HLA class I and class II types were obtained from metadata supplied by the sample provider rather than from assay-based typing.

Findings and caveats that apply to the study as a whole: How much clinical and demographic metadata was included differed by source and by participant, and the metadata was provided uncurated.

From a lookup of the germline V gene, CDR1 and CDR2 are SGHRS and YFSETQ. The CDR3 contains 16 residues, cysteine and phenylalanine counted. Only the CDR3 portion is preserved as DNA: 48 bases, with reading frame beginning at the first base. Deletion took 0 bases off V and 2 bases off J, with a span of 15 bases between the germline ends. The immunoSEQ Assay, a bias-controlled multiplex PCR, was used to amplify TCRbeta CDR3 regions from genomic DNA. In the paper's pipeline: Nucleated cell counts per sample were estimated from amplification of reference gene primers within the assay. Sequence reads were collapsed and filtered to measure the absolute abundance of every unique TCRbeta CDR3 rearrangement. For each sample, productive Simpson clonality was calculated by taking the square root of Simpson's diversity index across productive rearrangements. The immuneACCESS repertoire file appears here via TCRdb, limited to in-frame rearrangements. These files lack a portion of the clones; in checked studies, under half of the deficit traces to unresolved V genes, and the cause of the others is not known. V and J calls and clone size are as listed in that table; D and trimming were resolved from the DNA. The sample data list about 220,000 clones, and around 75% of these were observed just once. In total, the top ten clones hold roughly 4.9% of the sample.

This TCR derives from a human donor in a cohort sampled during active COVID-19. This receptor chain uses TRBV5-1 and TRBJ2-7; possibly the D gene is TRBD1, per 6 matching bases. The sample was peripheral blood. The CDR3 reads as follows: CASSLATVQGAYEQYF. The sequence in DNA is TGCGCCAGCAGCTTGGCTACCGTACAGGGTGCCTACGAGCAGTACTTC.